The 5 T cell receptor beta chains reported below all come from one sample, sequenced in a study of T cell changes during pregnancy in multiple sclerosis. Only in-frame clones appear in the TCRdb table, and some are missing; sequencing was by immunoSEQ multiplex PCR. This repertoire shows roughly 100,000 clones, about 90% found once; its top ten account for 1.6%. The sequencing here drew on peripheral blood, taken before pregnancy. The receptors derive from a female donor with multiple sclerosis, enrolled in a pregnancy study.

The CDR3 coding sequence is TGTGCCAGCAGCTTAGGACAGGGGGCCGACGGCTACACCTTC. Translated: CASSLGQGADGYTF. V and J are TRBV7-6 and TRBJ1-2, with 10 bases matching TRBD1. Germline lookup yields CDR1 SGHVS and CDR2 FNYEAQ. After removal of 1 base from V and 8 bases from J, the junction contained 4 bases not matched to a gene. CDR3 length equals 14 residues.

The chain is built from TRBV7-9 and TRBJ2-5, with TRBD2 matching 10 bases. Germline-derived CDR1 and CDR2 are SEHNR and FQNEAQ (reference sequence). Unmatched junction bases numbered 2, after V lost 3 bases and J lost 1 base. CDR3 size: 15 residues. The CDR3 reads CASSFSSGSQETQYF. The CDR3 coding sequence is TGTGCCAGCAGCTTTTCTAGCGGGAGCCAAGAGACCCAGTACTTC.

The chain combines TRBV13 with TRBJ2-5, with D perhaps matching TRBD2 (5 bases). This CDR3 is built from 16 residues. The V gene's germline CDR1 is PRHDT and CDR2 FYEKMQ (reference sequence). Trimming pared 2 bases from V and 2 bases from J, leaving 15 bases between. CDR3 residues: CASSLPGGSGQETQYF. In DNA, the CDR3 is TGTGCCAGCAGCTTACCGGGTGGGAGCGGTCAAGAGACCCAGTACTTC.

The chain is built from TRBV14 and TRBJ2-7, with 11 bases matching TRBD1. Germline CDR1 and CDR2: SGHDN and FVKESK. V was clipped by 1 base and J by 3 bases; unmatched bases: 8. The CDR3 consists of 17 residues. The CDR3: CASSQVRTGQGDYEQYF. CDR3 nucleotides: TGTGCCAGCAGCCAAGTTCGAACGGGACAGGGGGACTACGAGCAGTACTTC.

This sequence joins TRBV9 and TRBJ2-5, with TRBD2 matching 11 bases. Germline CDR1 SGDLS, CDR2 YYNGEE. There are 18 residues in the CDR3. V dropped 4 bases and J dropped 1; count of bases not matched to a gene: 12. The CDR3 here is CASSILAGGLTLQETQYF. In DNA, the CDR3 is TGTGCCAGCAGCATATTAGCGGGGGGGCTAACTCTCCAAGAGACCCAGTACTTC.